The clone carrying this T cell receptor beta chain was found many times. The read falls 3 residues short of the CDR3 end, and the missing part is taken from the germline J gene. This CDR3 spans 16 amino acids. Germline loops: CDR1 SNHLY, CDR2 FYNNEI. The V gene end was trimmed by 6 bases and the J gene end by 3 bases; junction bases not matched to a gene: 10. The data were produced by immunoSEQ multiplex PCR, yet TCRdb's version contains in-frame clones alone and is incomplete. The sample contains about 66,000 clones, none occurring once; approximately 1.6% lies in the top ten. The record originates from a study of T cell clonality in common variable immunodeficiency.

Specimen: peripheral blood mononuclear cells. The TCR comes from a person between 18 and 75 years old in good health. This rearrangement joins TRBV2 to TRBJ1-4; 7 bases are shared with TRBD1. The CDR3 protein is CASSPTPQGANEKLFF. Partial CDR3 DNA: TGTGCCAGCAGCCCTACCCCCCAGGGGGCTAATGAAAAA.